These 17 T cell receptor beta chains were sequenced from one sample in a study of shared clonotypes between healthy human individuals. Libraries were prepared by immunoSEQ multiplex PCR; TCRdb keeps only in-frame clonotypes and omits some of them. The table has some 2 million clones, about 95% seen once. CD8 cells regarded as naive lacked CD45RO, were positively chosen for CCR7, and omitted terminally differentiated effector memory CD45RA+ cells. Sequencing was done on a sample of naive CD8+ T cells sorted from blood. The receptor source for this set is a man aged 18 to 35 in good health.

V and J are TRBV10-3 and TRBJ1-1; D is ambiguous. This CDR3 comprises 13 residues. Germline loops: CDR1 ENHRY, CDR2 SYGVKD. V was clipped by 4 bases and J by 2 bases, with 8 bases between them. CDR3 in DNA: TGTGCCATCAGTGGTGTCGACAACACTGAAGCTTTCTTT. This sequence encodes CAISGVDNTEAFF.

The V call is TRBV4-1, the J call TRBJ1-5; 8 positions match TRBD1. After removal of 4 bases from V and 5 bases from J, the junction contained 7 bases not matched to a gene. Germline V gives CDR1 MGHRA, CDR2 YSYEKL. The CDR3 is made up of 15 amino acids. The CDR3 here is CASSPDRGFYQPQHF. In DNA, the CDR3 is TGCGCCAGCAGCCCAGACAGGGGATTCTATCAGCCCCAGCATTTT.

This clone was observed once. This rearrangement joins TRBV28 to TRBJ1-2, with unresolved D. CDR1 MDHEN and CDR2 SYDVKM come from the germline V gene. V gave up 6 bases and J gave up 4 bases, with 15 bases separating them. The CDR3 totals 14 residues. The CDR3 loop is CASSPVAGSYGYTF. In nucleotides, the CDR3 is TGTGCCAGCAGCCCCGTTGCGGGCTCCTATGGCTACACCTTC.

Details on this clone: Other DNA variants within this sample encode the same CDR3. This chain connects TRBV4-3 to TRBJ2-1; no definite D call. This CDR3 spans 14 amino acids. The germline V gene encodes CDR1 LGHNA and CDR2 YSLEER. Trimming left V 0 bases short and J 4 bases short, with 7 bases between. This chain's CDR3 is CASSQDRVYNEQFF. The DNA of the CDR3 is TGCGCCAGCAGCCAAGATCGGGTGTACAATGAGCAGTTCTTC.

This chain joins TRBV23-1 and TRBJ1-1, with D maybe TRBD1 (6 bases). TRBV23-1 is an open reading frame, and its role is uncertain. V was pared by 11 bases and J by 0 bases, with 10 bases between. The length of the CDR3 is 12 residues. The CDR3 DNA reads TGCGCCCGACGGACAGTGAACACTGAAGCTTTCTTT. Encoded protein: CARRTVNTEAFF.

The genes are TRBV28 and TRBJ2-3; 8 positions match TRBD2. Germline assignment: CDR1 MDHEN and CDR2 SYDVKM. The CDR3 contains 15 residues. The ends lost 6 bases at V and 4 bases at J; junction bases unmatched: 9. The CDR3: CASSPGLAGADTQYF. CDR3 bases: TGTGCCAGCAGCCCTGGACTAGCTGGCGCAGATACGCAGTATTTT.

The V call is TRBV27, the J call TRBJ1-1; the match to TRBD1 covers 10 bases. The CDR3 is made up of 19 amino acids. Unmatched junction bases numbered 14, after V lost 4 bases and J lost 0 bases. Germline CDR1 and CDR2: MNHEY and SMNVEV (reference sequence). CDR3: CASSSQSPGQGWMNTEAFF. As DNA, the CDR3 is TGTGCCAGCAGTTCCCAATCTCCGGGACAGGGGTGGATGAACACTGAAGCTTTCTTT.

This chain joins TRBV4-1 and TRBJ1-1, with D hard to call. This CDR3 is built from 16 residues. Trimming shortened V by 0 bases and J by 3 bases, and 14 bases separated the two germline ends. The V gene's germline CDR1 is MGHRA and CDR2 YSYEKL. DNA of the CDR3: TGCGCCAGCAGCCAAGATCCCTGGACGGAAGACACTGAAGCTTTCTTT. This translates into CASSQDPWTEDTEAFF.

In regard to this clone: This sample includes further DNA sequences coding for the same CDR3. This sequence joins TRBV7-9 and TRBJ2-7, with D possibly TRBD2 on 6 matching bases. V was shortened by 5 bases and J by 2 bases, with 13 bases between the two germline ends. CDR3 length equals 14 residues. Germline V CDR1 and CDR2: SEHNR, FQNEAQ (reference sequence). The CDR3 DNA sequence: TGTGCCAGCAGCCCAGGAGGGGCTCCCTACGAGCAGTACTTC. It encodes CASSPGGAPYEQYF.

The chain is built from TRBV29-1 and TRBJ2-1; 13 nucleotides agree with TRBD2. The J segment lost 6 bases and the V segment lost 6 bases, leaving 5 bases of the junction unmatched. The CDR3 totals 14 residues. Germline-derived CDR1 and CDR2 are SQVTM and ANQGSEA. CDR3 coding DNA: TGCAGCGTCGCACTAGCGGGGGGGCCCAATGAGCAGTTCTTC. Amino acid sequence: CSVALAGGPNEQFF.

This clone was seen just once. Additional DNA sequences in this sample encode the identical CDR3. The rearrangement links TRBV7-9 to TRBJ2-3; D call uncertain. CDR1 is SEHNR, CDR2 FQNEAQ, per germline (reference sequence). V gave up 5 bases and J gave up 5 bases, with 8 bases separating them. This CDR3 is built from 12 residues. CDR3 amino acids: CASSPPLDTQYF. The CDR3, as DNA: TGTGCCAGCAGCCCGCCCCTAGATACGCAGTATTTT.

CDR3 protein: CATQPGGGPRDIQYF. The CDR3, as DNA: TGTGCCACGCAACCGGGAGGGGGCCCTAGGGACATTCAGTACTTC. The chain combines TRBV6-1 with TRBJ2-4, with D possibly TRBD2 on 8 matching bases. V was trimmed by 10 bases and J by 8 bases, leaving 24 bases between them. The CDR3 has 15 amino acids. Germline V gene lookup returns CDR1 MNHNS and CDR2 SASEGT.

For the CDR3, the DNA is TGTGCCAGCAGCGTCGGGAATGATGAAGCTTTCTTT. Protein: CASSVGNDEAFF. J is TRBJ1-1 and V is TRBV9; D uncertain. Trimming cost V 2 bases and J 7 bases, with 9 bases left between them. CDR1 is SGDLS and CDR2 is YYNGEE in the germline V gene. This CDR3 has 12 amino acids.

V usage is TRBV4-1 and J usage is TRBJ1-2; D is unclear. Germline V gene sequence: CDR1 MGHRA, CDR2 YSYEKL. CDR3 length: 14 residues. V was shortened by 7 bases and J by 8 bases, with 20 bases between the two germline ends. Here the CDR3 reads CASTPGPLDVGYTF. The CDR3 DNA reads as TGCGCCAGCACTCCGGGCCCATTAGACGTGGGCTACACCTTC.

The V gene is TRBV20-1, the J gene TRBJ1-2; possible D gene TRBD1, 5 bases. The CDR3 spans 11 residues. The V gene lost 3 bases and the J gene lost 6 bases, with 8 bases spanning the gap. Germline CDR1 DFQATT, CDR2 SNEGSKA (reference sequence). Here the CDR3 reads CSARGTDGYTF. Written as DNA, the CDR3 is TGCAGTGCTAGGGGGACCGATGGCTACACCTTC.

The chain joins TRBV6-4 to TRBJ1-5; D unclear. Trimming pared 3 bases from V and 9 bases from J, leaving 3 bases between. This CDR3 is built from 10 residues. The V gene's germline CDR1 is MRHNA and CDR2 SNTAGT. The CDR3 protein is CASSEGPQHF. The CDR3 DNA is TGTGCCAGCAGTGAAGGGCCCCAGCATTTT.

The chain joins TRBV10-2 to TRBJ2-1; 10 bases are shared with TRBD2. The CDR3 has 15 amino acids. The J segment lost 7 bases and the V segment lost 3 bases, leaving 6 bases of the junction unmatched. The germline V gene encodes CDR1 WSHSY and CDR2 SAAADI. CDR3 nucleotides: TGCGCCAGCAGTGACGGAGCGGGAGGGCTTAATGAGCAGTTCTTC. It translates to CASSDGAGGLNEQFF.